One sample yielded the 30 T cell receptor beta chains listed below, sequenced in a study of early T cells in non-severe SARS-CoV-2 infection. TCRdb analysed the 5' RACE reads with MiXCR anew, one entry per CDR3 protein. The data hold tens of thousands of distinct CDR3 sequences, with roughly 15% observed a single time. Sequenced: whole blood. These receptors originate from an adult who was a healthcare worker with PCR-confirmed SARS-CoV-2 infection or an uninfected control (not recorded which).

In its sample, this clonotype was seen many times. This chain links TRBV3-1 with TRBJ2-3; D is perhaps TRBD1 (6 bases). CDR1 LGHDT and CDR2 YNNKEL come from the germline V gene (reference sequence). The germline V and J ends were trimmed by 5 bases and 0 bases, with 12 bases remaining between them. This CDR3 spans 15 amino acids. CDR3 bases: TGTGCCAGCAGCTCCGGGACACCAAGCACAGATACGCAGTATTTT. The encoded protein is CASSSGTPSTDTQYF.

Only a few counts were recorded for this clonotype. The rearrangement links TRBV12-3 or TRBV12-4 to TRBJ2-7; D is unresolved. V shed 1 base and J shed 1 base, with 14 bases lying between them. The CDR3 has 16 amino acids. CDR3 sequence reads: CASSLELGLRSYEQYF. The CDR3 coding sequence is TGTGCCAGCAGTTTAGAGCTAGGTCTTAGGTCCTACGAGCAGTACTTC.

This clonotype was observed many times. The J gene is TRBJ2-7, the V gene TRBV5-5, with D possibly matching TRBD2 (5 bases). The V and J ends lost 0 bases and 2 bases respectively, with 24 bases between them. This CDR3 is 19 amino acids long. In germline, CDR1 is SGHKS, CDR2 YYEKEE (reference sequence). The CDR3 nucleotides read TGTGCCAGCAGCTTGGGGCGGGCCCAGACCTTACCCACAACCTACGAGCAGTACTTC. Its translation: CASSLGRAQTLPTTYEQYF.

This clonotype was observed a handful of times. V and J are TRBV20-1 and TRBJ2-7; no reliable D call. Germline-derived CDR1 and CDR2 are DFQATT and SNEGSKA (reference sequence). The CDR3 length is 13 residues. Trimming removed 0 bases at V and 2 bases at J, with 8 bases between. The CDR3 DNA reads as TGCAGTGCTAGAGATGGTTCAGCCTACGAGCAGTACTTC. Its protein is CSARDGSAYEQYF.

This clonotype was observed a single time. This chain joins TRBV6-6 and TRBJ2-3; the D gene is possibly TRBD2 (5 bases). Germline V gene lookup returns CDR1 MNHNY and CDR2 SVGAGI (reference sequence). The CDR3 contains 13 residues. V dropped 6 bases and J dropped 4 bases, with 11 bases sitting between them. The CDR3 DNA reads as TGTGCCAGCAGGGACTCCGCGGCAGATACGCAGTATTTT. Translated: CASRDSAADTQYF.

The chain is built from TRBV4-2 and TRBJ1-2, with D perhaps TRBD1 (6 bases). Looked up from germline, CDR1 is LGHNA and CDR2 is YNFKEQ. The CDR3 extends over 14 amino acids. V lost 4 bases to trimming and J lost 8 bases, with 17 bases between them. The chain's CDR3 is CASSPSGGRVGYTF. The CDR3 region has the DNA TGTGCCAGCAGCCCATCGGGGGGGCGAGTGGGCTACACCTTC.

On this clonotype itself: A read error may be the cause here, since a much bigger clone is one base away. The chain uses TRBV6-5 and TRBJ2-1; TRBD1 matches at 9 bases. In germline, CDR1 is MNHEY, CDR2 SVGAGI. The CDR3 spans 15 residues. The CDR3: CASSLDRGAYNGQFF. The CDR3 region has the DNA TGTGCCAGCAGCCTTGACAGGGGGGCCTACAATGGGCAGTTCTTC.

This clonotype showed up just a few times. The chain links TRBV5-6 to TRBJ2-7, with a possible D match to TRBD1 (5 bases). This CDR3 is built from 13 residues. Trimming left V 4 bases short and J 0 bases short, with 8 bases between. Per germline, CDR1 SGHDT and CDR2 YYEEEE. The CDR3 DNA reads as TGTGCCAGCAGCCCCGGACACTCCTACGAGCAGTACTTC. This codes for CASSPGHSYEQYF.

The gene calls are TRBV2 and TRBJ2-7, with D possibly TRBD1 on 6 matching bases. This CDR3 has 15 amino acids. V was pared by 2 bases and J by 1 base, with 12 bases between. Germline lookup yields CDR1 SNHLY and CDR2 FYNNEI. The CDR3 here is CASSEYRTESYEQYF. DNA for the CDR3: TGTGCCAGCAGTGAATACCGGACAGAATCCTACGAGCAGTACTTC.

V and J are TRBV6-6 and TRBJ1-1; D may be TRBD1 (6 bases). The CDR3 is 14 amino acids. The germline V and J ends were trimmed by 6 bases and 1 base, with 12 bases remaining between them. Germline loops: CDR1 MNHNY, CDR2 SVGAGI (reference sequence). This CDR3 reads CASRWAGANTEAFF. The CDR3 DNA reads TGTGCCAGCAGGTGGGCAGGGGCGAACACTGAAGCTTTCTTT.

This clonotype was picked up a small number of times. V gene TRBV19 combines with J gene TRBJ1-5, with D maybe TRBD1 (5 bases). V shed 5 bases and J shed 0 bases, with 17 bases lying between them. Germline loops: CDR1 LNHDA, CDR2 SQIVND (reference sequence). The CDR3 length is 17 residues. The CDR3 loop is CASSPPRDDGSNQPQHF. The DNA for the CDR3 is TGTGCCAGTAGTCCTCCCCGGGACGATGGTAGCAATCAGCCCCAGCATTTT.

This chain uses TRBV18 with TRBJ1-6; D is possibly TRBD1 (6 bases). CDR1 and CDR2 (germline): KGHSH, LQKENI. The CDR3 has 15 residues. The V gene lost 3 bases and the J gene lost 7 bases, with 13 bases spanning the gap. The CDR3: CASSPEGGVNSPLHF. CDR3 nucleotides: TGTGCCAGCTCACCGGAGGGGGGTGTAAATTCACCCCTCCACTTT.

This clonotype was observed many times. DNA for the CDR3: TGTGCCAGCAGCTTTTACGGGAGGCCGGACAATGAGCAGTTCTTC. Protein product: CASSFYGRPDNEQFF. This chain uses TRBV7-6 with TRBJ2-1; TRBD2 agrees at 7 bases. The ends lost 3 bases at V and 5 bases at J; junction bases unmatched: 7. This CDR3 contains 15 residues. CDR1 SGHVS and CDR2 FNYEAQ come from the germline V gene.

The chain combines TRBV11-2 with TRBJ2-1; 7 positions agree with TRBD1. This CDR3 spans 14 amino acids. The germline V gene has CDR1 SGHAT and CDR2 FQNNGV. Losses at the gene ends were 5 bases for V and 5 bases for J; bases not matched to a gene: 6. CDR3 coding DNA: TGTGCCAGCAGCCCCCTGACAGGGCACAATGAGCAGTTCTTC. This codes for CASSPLTGHNEQFF.

The V and J genes are TRBV28 and TRBJ1-5; D is possibly TRBD1 (5 bases). The CDR3 spans 13 residues. Germline CDR1 MDHEN, CDR2 SYDVKM. Between the trimmed V and J ends, which lost 6 bases and 7 bases, there was a span of 13 bases. CDR3 in amino acids: CASRQQAGQPQHF. The CDR3 DNA sequence: TGTGCCAGCAGGCAGCAAGCAGGGCAGCCCCAGCATTTT.

In its sample, this clonotype was seen a few times. The chain uses TRBV7-9 and TRBJ2-1; 8 nucleotides match TRBD2. With V trimmed by 5 bases and J by 8 bases, 11 bases remained unmatched. The CDR3 has 15 residues. Germline CDR1 and CDR2: SEHNR and FQNEAQ (reference sequence). CDR3 in DNA: TGTGCCAGCAGCCCCCGGGGGGGTAGCAACGATGAGCAGTTCTTC. This gives the protein CASSPRGGSNDEQFF.

The chain employs TRBV28 and TRBJ1-5, with unresolved D. There are 14 residues in the CDR3. The V gene lost 2 bases and the J gene lost 3 bases, with 8 bases spanning the gap. Germline assignment: CDR1 MDHEN and CDR2 SYDVKM. CDR3 sequence: CASSLGGNNQPQHF. CDR3 nucleotide sequence: TGTGCCAGCAGTTTAGGCGGGAACAATCAGCCCCAGCATTTT.

This clonotype was picked up a small number of times. The chain uses TRBV19 and TRBJ1-2, with D unclear. Germline V lookup: CDR1 LNHDA, CDR2 SQIVND (reference sequence). V lost 6 bases and J 5 bases, leaving 4 bases between the germline ends. The CDR3 has 10 amino acids. Here the CDR3 DNA reads TGTGCCAGTAGGGGGTATGGCTACACCTTC. It yields the protein CASRGYGYTF.

The table lists this clonotype with a few counts. The rearrangement links TRBV28 to TRBJ2-7; no firm D call. Trimming shortened V by 0 bases and J by 0 bases, and 9 bases separated the two germline ends. The CDR3 covers 15 residues. CDR1 and CDR2 from the germline V gene are MDHEN and SYDVKM. CDR3 loop: CASSLWGGSSYEQYF. CDR3 bases: TGTGCCAGCAGTTTATGGGGTGGTAGCTCCTACGAGCAGTACTTC.

This chain links TRBV20-1 with TRBJ2-3; tentatively, D is TRBD2 (5 bases). The V end was cut by 3 bases, the J end by 0 bases, with 13 bases between. CDR3 length: 15 amino acids. Germline V gene lookup returns CDR1 DFQATT and CDR2 SNEGSKA (reference sequence). The CDR3 region is CSASSAGHSTDTQYF. DNA for the CDR3: TGCAGTGCTAGCTCGGCGGGCCATAGCACAGATACGCAGTATTTT.

As concerns this clonotype: Mismatch with germline at one junction end may stem from a read error. The chain recombines TRBV5-4 with TRBJ1-4; tentative D call: TRBD1 (6 bases). Per the germline V gene, CDR1 is SGHNT and CDR2 is YYREEE (reference sequence). This CDR3 is 16 amino acids long. The CDR3 DNA reads as TGTGTCAGCAGCTACAGGGTTGGGGGCGGCAATGAAAAACTGTTTTTT. As protein: CVSSYRVGGGNEKLFF.

This clonotype was detected a few times. The chain employs TRBV6-2 or TRBV6-3 and TRBJ2-7; TRBD2 agrees at 7 bases. V lost 3 bases and J lost 4; bases outside the gene matches: 9. This CDR3 spans 15 amino acids. From germline, CDR1 is MNHEY and CDR2 SVGEGT. The CDR3 sequence: CASSYRAGVTYEQYF. Written as DNA, the CDR3 is TGTGCCAGCAGTTATCGGGCGGGAGTAACTTACGAGCAGTACTTC.

This chain uses TRBV11-2 with TRBJ2-7; D gene uncertain. The CDR3 is 11 amino acids. Germline CDR1 reads SGHAT; CDR2 reads FQNNGV. V shed 5 bases and J shed 3 bases, with 5 bases lying between them. The DNA of the CDR3 is TGTGCCAGCAGCGCAGACTACGAGCAGTACTTC. It specifies CASSADYEQYF. The variable domain in full, with the rest retrieved from reference TRBV11-2 and TRBJ2-7, is EAGVAQSPRYKIIEKRQSVAFWCNPISGHATLYWYQQILGQGPKLLIQFQNNGVVDDSQLPKDRFSAERLKGVDSTLKIQPAKLEDSAVYLCASSADYEQYFGPGTRLTVT.

This clonotype was seen only a few times. The chain couples TRBV7-2 to TRBJ2-3; 8 bases are a match to TRBD2. The CDR3 loop spans 14 amino acids. J was trimmed by 4 bases and V by 5 bases; bases with no gene match: 5. Germline V gene sequence: CDR1 SGHTA, CDR2 FQGNSA. In DNA form, the CDR3 reads TGTGCCAGCAGCGCTAGCGGGTGGGCAGATACGCAGTATTTT. Protein product: CASSASGWADTQYF.

This clonotype was counted a few times. The CDR3: CSAPPPWGGPLEQYF. In DNA form, the CDR3 reads TGCAGTGCTCCCCCCCCATGGGGAGGGCCCCTCGAGCAGTACTTC. This chain connects TRBV20-1 to TRBJ2-7; 7 positions agree with TRBD2. Unmatched junction bases numbered 16, after V lost 5 bases and J lost 6 bases. Germline assignment: CDR1 DFQATT and CDR2 SNEGSKA (reference sequence). The CDR3 runs 15 residues.

This chain uses TRBV6-2 or TRBV6-3 with TRBJ2-3; D remains ambiguous. Germline-derived CDR1 and CDR2 are MNHEY and SVGEGT. The CDR3 contains 13 residues. V lost 5 bases and J lost 5, with 11 bases in between. Here the CDR3 DNA reads TGTGCCAGCAGTGTAAAGGCGCTAGATACGCAGTATTTT. Amino acids: CASSVKALDTQYF.

This clonotype was observed at least ten times. The gene calls are TRBV18 and TRBJ1-1; D perhaps matches TRBD1 (6 bases). This CDR3 is 13 amino acids long. V shed 3 bases and J shed 5 bases, with 10 bases lying between them. Per germline, CDR1 KGHSH and CDR2 LQKENI. CDR3 amino acids: CASSPTGDTEAFF. For the CDR3, the DNA is TGTGCCAGCTCACCGACAGGAGATACTGAAGCTTTCTTT.

This clonotype occurred many times. V and J are TRBV2 and TRBJ1-4; D uncertain. The CDR3 covers 13 residues. Trimming left V 9 bases short and J 8 bases short, with 16 bases between. Germline values: CDR1 SNHLY, CDR2 FYNNEI. CDR3 sequence (DNA): TGTGCCAGTAACCGGGCACCCCTGGAAAAACTGTTTTTT. Its protein product is CASNRAPLEKLFF. Full variable domain (remainder filled in from reference TRBV2 and TRBJ1-4): EPEVTQTPSHQVTQMGQEVILRCVPISNHLYFYWYRQILGQKVEFLVSFYNNEISEKSEIFDDQFSVERPDGSNFTLKIRSTKLEDSAMYFCASNRAPLEKLFFGSGTQLSVL.

The V call is TRBV13, the J call TRBJ1-5; D ambiguous. The CDR3 length is 16 residues. Trimming stripped 3 bases from V and 0 bases from J, with 12 bases between. CDR1 is PRHDT, CDR2 FYEKMQ, per germline (reference sequence). The CDR3 reads CASSFRRVYSNQPQHF. Here the CDR3 DNA reads TGTGCCAGCAGCTTCCGAAGAGTTTATAGCAATCAGCCCCAGCATTTT.

This clonotype occurred a few times. V usage is TRBV7-9 and J usage is TRBJ2-1; TRBD2 matches at 9 bases. The V gene's germline CDR1 is SEHNR and CDR2 FQNEAQ (reference sequence). The V and J ends lost 1 base and 7 bases, in that order; junction bases with no gene match: 23. This CDR3 has 21 amino acids. The CDR3: CASSLEGDPFSGSGFVNEQFF. CDR3 DNA sequence: TGTGCCAGCAGCTTAGAAGGGGACCCTTTTAGCGGGAGTGGATTTGTGAATGAGCAGTTCTTC.